Sequencing of this T cell receptor (beta chain) was carried out in a study of T cell responses to AZD1222 COVID-19 vaccine. Sequencing used immunoSEQ multiplex PCR; TCRdb keeps in-frame clones, though not all of them. Among under 130,000 clones, 70% to 90% were seen once, and the ten largest hold about 2.5%. Germline assignment: CDR1 LGHNA and CDR2 YNFKEQ. Trimming removed 4 bases from V and 0 bases from J, with 7 bases in between. The CDR3 loop spans 15 amino acids. The V gene is TRBV4-2, the J gene TRBJ2-6; D remains ambiguous. The specimen comprised peripheral blood, sampled 28 days after the second AZD1222 dose. The TCR sequence derives from an adult who received the AZD1222 COVID-19 vaccine. The CDR3 coding sequence is TGTGCCAGCAGCCCTCTCCGCTCTGGGGCCAACGTCCTGACTTTC. Amino acid sequence: CASSPLRSGANVLTF.